One sample yielded the 2 T cell receptor beta chains listed below, sequenced in a study of blood T cell repertoires in COVID-19. Using immunoSEQ multiplex PCR, the repertoire was profiled, and TCRdb retains in-frame clones only, with some absent. Among 85,000 to 95,000 clones listed, approximately 86% were seen once. Sequencing was done on a sample of peripheral blood. Every receptor here comes from a woman aged 80 or over with acute or convalescent COVID-19.

In DNA, the CDR3 is TGTGCCAGTAGTTCTTTACAGGGTCATGAAAAACTGTTTTTT. Residues: CASSSLQGHEKLFF. The chain is built from TRBV19 and TRBJ1-4; D is possibly TRBD1 (6 bases). The CDR3 contains 14 residues. Germline V lookup: CDR1 LNHDA, CDR2 SQIVND (reference sequence). The germline V and J ends were trimmed by 5 bases and 6 bases, with 13 bases remaining between them.

CDR3 bases: TGTGCCAGTAGTCCGAGGCAGGGTCGGACTGAAGCTTTCTTT. The encoded protein is CASSPRQGRTEAFF. This rearrangement joins TRBV19 to TRBJ1-1; a possible D gene is TRBD1 (5 bases). The CDR3 covers 14 residues. V gave up 5 bases and J gave up 5 bases, with 15 bases separating them. The germline CDR1 and CDR2 sequences are LNHDA and SQIVND (reference sequence).